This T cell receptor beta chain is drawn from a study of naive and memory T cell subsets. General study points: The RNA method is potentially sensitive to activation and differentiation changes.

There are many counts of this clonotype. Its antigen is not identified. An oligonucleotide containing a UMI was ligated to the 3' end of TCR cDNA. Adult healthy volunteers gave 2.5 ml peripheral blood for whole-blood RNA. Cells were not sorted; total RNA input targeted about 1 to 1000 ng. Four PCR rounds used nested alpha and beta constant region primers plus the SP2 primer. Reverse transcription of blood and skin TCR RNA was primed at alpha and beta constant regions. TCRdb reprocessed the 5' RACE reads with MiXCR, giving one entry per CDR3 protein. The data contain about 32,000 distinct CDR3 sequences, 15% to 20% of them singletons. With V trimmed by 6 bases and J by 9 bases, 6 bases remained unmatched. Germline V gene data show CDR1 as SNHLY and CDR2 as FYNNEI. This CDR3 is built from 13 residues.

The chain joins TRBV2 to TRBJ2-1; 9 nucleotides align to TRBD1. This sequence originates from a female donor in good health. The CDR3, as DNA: TGTGCCAGCAGGGAGACAGGGGGACTTGAGCAGTTCTTC. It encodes CASRETGGLEQFF.